One TCR beta chain is described in this entry. Its antigen is unknown. The record has no base qualities; no much larger clone is one base away. The library was produced with the immunoSEQ multiplex PCR assay. For the multiplex PCR, a mixture combining 60 forward primers for TCR Vbeta segments and 13 reverse primers for TCR Jbeta segments was used. A multiplex PCR assay on genomic DNA amplified the CDR3 region of rearranged TCR beta genes. On the Illumina HiSeq System, the amplified TCR beta libraries were sequenced as 87-base-pair reads. For the original study's pipeline: A later analysis counted about 82 million unique TCR beta chains across the 640 or so repertoires, and 9.5 million to 11 million of these chains were shared by at least two donors. Raw reads were error-corrected and collapsed into unique sequences by a nearest-neighbor algorithm in which closely related sequences were merged to remove PCR and sequencing errors. CDR3 sequences were aligned to IMGT reference sequences to assign V, D and J gene segments. For a sequence to be retained, at least a six-nucleotide match to both a V gene segment and a J gene segment was required. A rearrangement was called productive if the CDR3 had no stop codons and remained in frame with V and J, and every other rearrangement was called non-productive. Following IMGT convention, CDR3 was defined as the stretch from the second conserved V-encoded cysteine up to the conserved J-encoded phenylalanine. The earlier analysis of about 570 of the donors excluded any sequence lacking an unambiguous match to a single V gene segment. An earlier analysis of 587 of the donors called V segments functional above 56.7% productive rearrangements and segregating when the between-donor standard deviation exceeded 5%. A statistical classification framework was developed to diagnose cytomegalovirus status using the catalog of TCR beta chain sequences. In a later analysis, V and J genes were assigned by comparing TCR nucleotide sequences against IMGT/GENE-DB human TR gene sequences. The TCRdist pipeline was used in a later analysis to assign CDR3 sequences and most-parsimonious VDJ recombination scenarios. In a later analysis, each TCR beta chain was defined by its CDR3 amino acid sequence together with its V-gene family, and reads without a unique V-gene family were excluded. A later analysis removed 500 to 600 highly shared, low-generation-probability nucleotide sequences to deal with suspected cross-contamination and a sequencing artifact. In a later analysis, a clonal expansion index was calculated for each public chain from normalized within-repertoire ranks of inferred template counts. A later analysis computed generation probabilities with a VDJ recombination model fitted to out-of-frame rearrangements, and checked the results against IGoR. In a later analysis, hypergeometric tests were used to score TCR-TCR, TCR-HLA and TCR-CMV co-occurrence, with a repertoire-size bias correction applied to TCR pairs. False discovery rates were estimated in a later analysis by permuting HLA or CMV assignments 20 times. A later analysis grouped co-occurring TCRs with DBSCAN, adding TCRdist sequence similarity when clustering within HLA-allele-positive subsets. For co-occurrence clustering, repertoires with fewer than 30,000 or more than 120,000 public chains were excluded, along with 4 to 6 repertoires with anomalous nucleotide sharing. TCRdb re-hosts the immuneACCESS table, in-frame sequences only. Its copies lack some clones; in the studies checked, an unresolved V gene accounts for under half of them, and the cause for the rest is not known. V and J calls and clone size follow that table, whereas D and trimming were derived from the DNA. Present in this sample are 95,000 to 150,000 clones, more than 60% of which were seen just once. More than 1.5% of the sample is held by the ten biggest clonotypes.

The cohort was made up of roughly 670 healthy bone marrow donors. At the time of sampling, every cohort member was nominally healthy, though immune exposures that went unrecorded were likely present. The donor was CMV seronegative and was included in the group of around 320 seronegative cohort members. A peripheral blood sample was collected from each donor, and TCR beta sequencing was performed on peripheral blood mononuclear cells. Genomic DNA was extracted from the blood cell samples with the Qiagen DNeasy Blood Extraction Kit. The data originate from a study of cytomegalovirus exposure and HLA in healthy donors (dated by TCRdb to about 2017). Background for the entire study: An earlier analysis of about 560 of the donors reported over 250 Gb of sequence data and 117 million unique TCR beta sequences obtained from around 180 million T cells. An early release that covered roughly 600 HLA-typed donors contained approximately 290 gigabases of sequencing data and 75 million to 100 million unique TCR sequences. Of the 398 genotyped donors, 81% fell in the genetic ancestry cluster associated with self-reported Caucasian donors. The study was designed to test whether signatures of past pathogen exposure could be identified by cataloging public T cell receptors. Using immunosequencing, the study profiled T cell repertoires from around 680 subjects and related those repertoires to cytomegalovirus serostatus. In addition to the first cohort of roughly 670 subjects, a separate validation cohort of some 120 different subjects was used. High-throughput TCR immunosequencing, statistical association of individual TCRs with disease status, and machine learning were combined to predict cytomegalovirus infection status. In a later analysis, previously published TCR beta repertoires from 600 to 850 donors were re-analyzed and high-resolution HLA genotyping was added so that TCR occurrence patterns could be studied. The later analysis used no new phenotypic data to find candidate immune exposures, relying instead on TCR beta sequences and their occurrence across donors. In an earlier analysis of 550 to 700 of the donors, high-throughput TCR beta sequencing was used to judge whether each TCR beta V gene segment behaved as functional or pseudogenic. Donor age, sex, ethnicity and CMV serostatus were compiled alongside the repertoire data. A later genetic analysis took genome-wide SNP genotypes for about three fifths of the roughly 700 donors and used that subset as a discovery cohort. Every repertoire in the discovery cohort had been generated on one and the same sequencing platform. HLA typing included class I and class II loci at four-digit resolution. The number of donors typed differed by locus, with 629-630 for A, B, C, DRB1 and DQB1, around 520 for DQA1, over 600 for DPA1, and roughly 450 for DPB1. Because of strong linkage in the cohort, roughly five DR-DQ haplotypes were treated as single units for association and clustering. Among some 400 genotyped donors of the cohort, an average of approximately 240,000 unique TCR beta nucleotide sequences was sequenced per donor, of which roughly 17% were non-productive.

Paper-wide results and their limitations: Sequencing depth was assumed to be roughly uniform across donors in the presence/absence analyses, though that assumption may not hold. In an earlier analysis of around 600 of the donors, most TCR beta V segments were observed in productive rearrangements about 87% or about 30% of the time, broadly matching IMGT annotations. In a later analysis, several top co-occurrence clusters were reported to appear linked to parvovirus B19, influenza, CMV and Epstein-Barr virus. Only TCR beta chains were sequenced in this cohort, and the absence of alpha or paired-chain data limited detectable features. A later analysis found that most CMV-associated TCR beta chains appeared HLA-restricted, with HLA associations seemingly driven largely by CMV exposure. A total of fewer than 200 TCR beta chains were listed by the study as associated with cytomegalovirus. Linkage disequilibrium might explain the correlated functional status among segregating V segments, but an unknown experimental factor could not be ruled out. For the cohort, immune exposure information was limited to CMV serostatus. Because counts were too low, roughly 17 rarely observed V segments, including chromosome 9 orphons, were left out of the earlier analysis of 587 of the donors. According to the authors, the approach could potentially be generalized to other disease states and immunological phenotypes. A further reported finding was that TCR beta sequences accurately predicted the HLA-A and HLA-B alleles for most subjects in the first cohort. According to a later genetic analysis, donors in an Asian-associated ancestry cluster had fewer N-insertions in productive TCRs than the roughly 700-donor mean. A later analysis found that TCR association rates varied across HLA loci, with DRB1 alleles showing the most associated TCRs and HLA-C alleles the fewest. In a later genetic analysis, a missense DCLRE1C variant was associated with V-gene and J-gene trimming of TCR beta chains, and the association was replicated in an independent cohort. In a later analysis, HLA-associated TCR beta chains were found to be more clonally expanded and to have lower generation probabilities than equally common non-associated chains. The classifier was reported to diagnose cytomegalovirus status with high specificity and sensitivity in both the original cohort and the validation cohort. In a later analysis, some 17,000 TCR beta sequences were associated with specific HLA alleles at a false discovery rate of 0.05. Most TCR sequences were seen in very few donors, while some public TCRs were found in many individuals. Three of the identified cytomegalovirus-associated TCR beta chains were confirmed in vitro to be specific for cytomegalovirus antigens. Because HLA typing was missing for some donors at each locus, association tests included only the typed subset. Strong co-occurrence of HLA alleles, especially DR and DQ, made assigning TCR associations to individual alleles difficult. The 87-base-pair reads could not distinguish some IMGT-functional V segments, including TRBV6-2 and TRBV6-3, so those segments were excluded. A cluster of highly shared sequence variants was judged likely to represent a technical artifact of the sequencing pipeline.

Via the germline V gene, CDR1 is SGDLS and CDR2 YYNGEE. V was cut back by 2 bases and J by 7 bases, leaving a gap of 13 bases between them. Including cysteine and phenylalanine, the CDR3 has 15 amino acids. Kept here is only the CDR3 DNA, which spans 45 bases and is read in frame from base 1. The specimen sequenced was PBMCs. The origin of this receptor is a man younger than 30 in good health and CMV-seronegative. The sequence is built from TRBV9 and TRBJ1-6; the D gene is unclear. The nucleotides are TGTGCCAGCAGCGTTGAACAGATGGGCAATTCACCCCTCCACTTT. Its product reads: CASSVEQMGNSPLHF.